A single sample is the source of the 11 T cell receptor beta chains below, sequenced in a study of cytomegalovirus exposure and HLA in healthy donors. The PCR had 60 Vbeta and 13 Jbeta primers. The data were produced by immunoSEQ multiplex PCR, yet TCRdb's version contains in-frame clones alone and is incomplete. The sample contains under 150,000 clones, about two thirds of which appear only once. Sample: PBMCs. Receptors were obtained from a man aged 55-75 years in good health and CMV-seronegative.

The V call is TRBV15, the J call TRBJ1-5; tentative D call: TRBD1 (5 bases). Germline assignment: CDR1 LNHNV and CDR2 YYDKDF (reference sequence). CDR3 length: 15 amino acids. V dropped 6 bases and J dropped 1 base, with 13 bases sitting between them. This chain's CDR3 is CATRREGLSNQPQHF. The CDR3 nucleotides read TGTGCCACCAGGCGCGAGGGACTGAGCAATCAGCCCCAGCATTTT.

This chain uses TRBV19 with TRBJ1-2; D not certain. The CDR3 totals 12 residues. Trimming cost V 8 bases and J 4 bases, with 11 bases left between them. The germline V gene has CDR1 LNHDA and CDR2 SQIVND (reference sequence). The CDR3 region has the DNA TGTGCCAGTCGGGTCAGAGGCTATGGCTACACCTTC. Amino acid sequence: CASRVRGYGYTF. Drawing the rest from reference TRBV19 and TRBJ1-2, the complete variable domain is DGGITQSPKYLFRKEGQNVTLSCEQNLNHDAMYWYRQDPGQGLRLIYYSQIVNDFQKGDIAEGYSVSREKKESFPLTVTSAQKNPTAFYLCASRVRGYGYTFGSGTRLTVV.

This chain joins TRBV19 and TRBJ1-1, with TRBD1 as a possible D gene (5 bases). The germline V gene encodes CDR1 LNHDA and CDR2 SQIVND (reference sequence). Trimming took 6 bases from V and 6 from J, leaving 17 bases between them. CDR3 length: 14 residues. The CDR3 loop reads CASRGDYLSSEAFF. CDR3 sequence (DNA): TGTGCCAGTAGAGGGGACTATTTAAGTTCTGAAGCTTTCTTT.

V and J are TRBV19 and TRBJ1-1; possible D gene TRBD1, 5 bases. This CDR3 region has 18 residues. Trimming pared 5 bases from V and 1 base from J, leaving 23 bases between. Germline V lookup: CDR1 LNHDA, CDR2 SQIVND (reference sequence). CDR3: CASSPIRTGGKRNTEAFF. CDR3 bases: TGTGCCAGTAGTCCGATTCGGACTGGGGGGAAGAGGAACACTGAAGCTTTCTTT. The entire variable domain, with the rest obtained from reference TRBV19 and TRBJ1-1, is as follows: DGGITQSPKYLFRKEGQNVTLSCEQNLNHDAMYWYRQDPGQGLRLIYYSQIVNDFQKGDIAEGYSVSREKKESFPLTVTSAQKNPTAFYLCASSPIRTGGKRNTEAFFGQGTRLTVV.

This clone was picked up one time. V usage is TRBV2 and J usage is TRBJ2-3; D uncertain. Trimming took off 4 bases at V and 4 bases at J, with 6 bases between the two ends. The CDR3 extends over 12 amino acids. Germline V gives CDR1 SNHLY, CDR2 FYNNEI. DNA of the CDR3: TGTGCCAGCAGTGTGGCCTCAGATACGCAGTATTTT. This encodes CASSVASDTQYF.

This clone was recorded a few times. The chain carries TRBV30 and TRBJ1-1; tentative D call: TRBD1 (6 bases). The CDR3 spans 10 residues. V dropped 5 bases and J dropped 11 bases, with 12 bases sitting between them. In germline, CDR1 is GTSNPN, CDR2 SVGIG (reference sequence). CDR3 sequence reads: CAWWEGVAFF. CDR3 coding DNA: TGTGCCTGGTGGGAGGGGGTGGCTTTCTTT.

The chain couples TRBV5-6 to TRBJ2-1, with D possibly matching TRBD1 (7 bases). This CDR3 contains 13 residues. Deletions cut 6 bases from V and 7 bases from J, with 14 bases between. Germline V gene lookup returns CDR1 SGHDT and CDR2 YYEEEE. Here the CDR3 DNA reads TGTGCCAGCACTCTGACAGGGAGGAATGAGCAGTTCTTC. This sequence encodes CASTLTGRNEQFF.

The chain employs TRBV4-3 and TRBJ1-1; maybe TRBD1 (5 bases). V lost 0 bases to trimming and J lost 4 bases, with 9 bases between them. The CDR3 covers 14 residues. The germline V gene encodes CDR1 LGHNA and CDR2 YSLEER. Written as DNA, the CDR3 is TGCGCCAGCAGCCAAGATGGGGGGATCACTGAAGCTTTCTTT. Translated: CASSQDGGITEAFF.

The V and J genes are TRBV7-9 and TRBJ1-4; possibly TRBD1 for D (6 bases). The length of the CDR3 is 18 residues. V was shortened by 5 bases and J by 7 bases, with 26 bases between the two germline ends. Germline V lookup: CDR1 SEHNR, CDR2 FQNEAQ (reference sequence). CDR3 in DNA: TGTGCCAGCAGCCTGAGATCAGCAGGGGACGTGAGAAGTGAAAAACTGTTTTTT. It codes for CASSLRSAGDVRSEKLFF.

This clone was detected a few times. The V call is TRBV5-1, the J call TRBJ2-1; 7 nucleotides match TRBD2. Germline V CDR1 and CDR2: SGHRS, YFSETQ. The V gene end was trimmed by 4 bases and the J gene end by 0 bases; junction bases not matched to a gene: 7. This CDR3 has 16 residues. CDR3 residues: CASSLIAGYSYNEQFF. CDR3 sequence (DNA): TGCGCCAGCAGCCTCATAGCGGGTTACTCCTACAATGAGCAGTTCTTC.

This clone was seen a handful of times. The V gene is TRBV2, the J gene TRBJ1-5; D is ambiguous. V was shortened by 5 bases and J by 5 bases, with 10 bases between the two germline ends. This CDR3 is built from 13 residues. Germline lookup yields CDR1 SNHLY and CDR2 FYNNEI. For the CDR3, the DNA is TGTGCCAGCAGTCGTGACACAGATCAGCCCCAGCATTTT. Translating it yields CASSRDTDQPQHF.